The 13 T cell receptor beta chains presented below share a single source sample, sequenced in a study of tumor-infiltrating lymphocytes in primary liver carcinoma. Taking roughly 18-32 mg of unsorted bulk tissue, the authors co-extracted RNA and DNA. TCR beta cDNA was reverse-transcribed from 500 ng of total RNA. The reaction used a constant-region primer and ProtoScript II reverse transcriptase. Slightly modified ARM-PCR, run as three nested multiplex PCR rounds, produced the TCR beta libraries. Rounds one and two of PCR, each of roughly 10 cycles, were primed with TRBV1-TRBV30 forward primers and a C-beta reverse primer. TCRdb reanalysed the multiplex PCR reads using MiXCR and keeps one entry per CDR3 protein. The sample lists some 64,000 distinct CDR3 sequences; over 60% were seen once. Sequences were obtained from liver tumor tissue from sampling region 4. Stated subset: tumor region T4, right-lateral pole. All receptors come from a man aged 35 to 55 with primary liver carcinoma and hepatitis B virus infection.

Worth noting for this clonotype: The conserved phenylalanine or tryptophan normally closing the CDR3 is absent here, so this likely arose from a read error. This chain joins TRBV9 and TRBJ1-6; no clear D gene. The germline V gene has CDR1 SGDLS and CDR2 YYNGEE. This CDR3 comprises 13 residues. The CDR3 loop reads CASSVTENSHLHI. CDR3 bases: TGTGCCAGCAGCGTAACGGAAAATTCACACCTCCACATT.

Comment on this clonotype: Mismatch with germline at one junction end may stem from a read error. The chain carries TRBV4-3 and TRBJ1-3; unclear D gene. The length of the CDR3 is 15 residues. CDR1 and CDR2 (germline): LGHNA, YSLEER. DNA of the CDR3: TGCGTCAGCAACCACAACCAAAACTCTGGAAACACCATATATTTT. As protein: CVSNHNQNSGNTIYF.

About this clonotype: No conserved phenylalanine or tryptophan ends this CDR3, so it is likely a read error. The rearrangement links TRBV10-2 to TRBJ2-3; no definite D call. CDR3 size: 14 residues. Per germline, CDR1 WSHSY and CDR2 SAAADI. The V end lost 7 bases, the J end lost 1 base, and 12 bases lay between the germline ends. The DNA of the CDR3 is TGCGCCAGCAAGGGCTCGCCGGGCACAGATACGCAGTATCTT. Protein product: CASKGSPGTDTQYL.

The rearrangement links TRBV11-2 to TRBJ1-2; D is unresolved. V lost 3 bases and J 11 bases, leaving 22 bases between the germline ends. The germline CDR1 and CDR2 sequences are SGHAT and FQNNGV. The CDR3 runs 15 residues. The CDR3: CASSFGGIALGGYTF. The CDR3 nucleotides are TGTGCCAGCAGCTTTGGTGGGATAGCCCTAGGAGGATACACCTTC.

On this clonotype itself: The missing conserved phenylalanine or tryptophan at the end of this CDR3 makes a read error likely. V usage is TRBV12-3 or TRBV12-4 and J usage is TRBJ2-3, with 8 positions matching TRBD2. The CDR3 is 15 amino acids. Trimming removed 8 bases from V and 5 bases from J; junction bases left unmatched: 12. The CDR3 is CASGPPLAVVDTQYS. CDR3 coding DNA: TGTGCCAGCGGTCCCCCACTAGCGGTAGTAGATACGCAGTATTCT.

With regard to this clonotype: This sequence may be a read error, since a much larger clone differs from it by one base. The chain carries TRBV6-2 or TRBV6-3 and TRBJ1-1; 8 bases align to TRBD1. The V gene's germline CDR1 is MNHEY and CDR2 SVGEGT. The CDR3 is 17 residues long. The CDR3 reads CASGYVTGGPMNTEASF. The CDR3 DNA reads as TGTGCCAGCGGTTACGTCACAGGGGGGCCCATGAACACTGAAGCTTCCTTT.

V is TRBV20-1 and J is TRBJ2-7; TRBD1 might be the D (8 bases). Germline V gene lookup returns CDR1 DFQATT and CDR2 SNEGSKA (reference sequence). This CDR3 spans 13 amino acids. Deletions cut 5 bases from V and 2 bases from J, with 13 bases between. The CDR3 spells CSAGQGGTYEQYF. CDR3 nucleotide sequence: TGCAGTGCTGGACAGGGAGGGACCTACGAGCAGTACTTC.

With regard to this clonotype: One junction end does not reproduce the germline sequence, and a read error may be involved. V and J are TRBV11-1 and TRBJ2-4, with 10 bases identical to TRBD2. In germline, CDR1 is SGHAT, CDR2 FQDESV (reference sequence). CDR3 length equals 17 residues. CDR3 nucleotides: TGTGCCAGTAGCTTTCCCGGGACTAGCGTGACCAAAAACACTCAGTACTTC. This gives the protein CASSFPGTSVTKNTQYF. Full variable domain (missing parts from reference TRBV11-1 and TRBJ2-4): EAEVAQSPRYKITEKSQAVAFWCDPISGHATLYWYRQILGQGPELLVQFQDESVVDDSQLPKDRFSAERLKGVDSTLKIQPAELGDSAMYLCASSFPGTSVTKNTQYFGAGTRLSVL.

This clonotype was detected a few times. The rearrangement uses TRBV15 and TRBJ2-3, with 7 bases aligning to TRBD1. From germline, CDR1 is LNHNV and CDR2 YYDKDF (reference sequence). V shed 0 bases, J shed 2 bases, and the junction held 8 bases outside the gene matches. The CDR3 contains 17 residues. As DNA, the CDR3 is TGTGCCACCAGCAGAGATTTTCACAGGGGACCCACAGATACGCAGTATTTT. Its protein is CATSRDFHRGPTDTQYF.

Comments on this clonotype: Its ends do not fully match the called genes, so a read error is possible. The chain has TRBV29-1 and TRBJ1-2; possible D gene TRBD1, 6 bases. The CDR3 is 13 amino acids. Germline V gives CDR1 SQVTM, CDR2 ANQGSEA. CDR3 in DNA: TGCAGCGTAGAGGGAAGCCACGACGGGGGCTACGCCTTC. Protein product: CSVEGSHDGGYAF.

In regard to this clonotype: Relative to the germline gene, one junction end is altered; a read error may explain this. The chain joins TRBV11-2 to TRBJ2-3, with 11 nucleotides matching TRBD2. Germline lookup yields CDR1 SGHAT and CDR2 FQNNGV. The CDR3 loop spans 15 amino acids. The CDR3 region has the DNA TGCGCCAGGAGCACCGGGACTAGCGGTACAGATACGCAGTATTTT. Protein sequence: CARSTGTSGTDTQYF. Based on the CDR3 plus reference TRBV11-2 and TRBJ2-3, the full variable domain is EAGVAQSPRYKIIEKRQSVAFWCNPISGHATLYWYQQILGQGPKLLIQFQNNGVVDDSQLPKDRFSAERLKGVDSTLKIQPAKLEDSAVYLCARSTGTSGTDTQYFGPGTRLTVL.

The chain has TRBV24-1 and TRBJ1-5, with unresolved D. Trimming removed 11 bases at V and 9 bases at J, with 19 bases between. This CDR3 is built from 13 residues. In germline, CDR1 is KGHDR, CDR2 SFDVKD. The chain's CDR3 is CAISDSGFWPQHF. CDR3 bases: TGTGCCATAAGTGATTCCGGGTTTTGGCCCCAGCATTTT.

Note on this clonotype: An end of the junction does not agree with germline; a read error may underlie this. CDR3 bases: TGTGCCAGCAGCTATGCGGGACCGAACTCCGGGGAGCTGTTTTTT. Translated, it gives CASSYAGPNSGELFF. The rearrangement uses TRBV11-2 and TRBJ2-2; D possibly corresponds to TRBD2 (6 bases). This CDR3 contains 15 residues. In germline, CDR1 is SGHAT, CDR2 FQNNGV.